These 9 T cell receptor beta chains came from one sample sequenced in a study of PD-1 blockade in classical Hodgkin lymphoma. Profiled with immunoSEQ multiplex PCR; TCRdb holds only in-frame clones, not every one. The data hold just over 60,000 clones, with about nine tenths observed a single time. All the patients suffered relapse after autologous stem cell transplantation, and brentuximab vedotin exposure differed. The sample in question was peripheral blood mononuclear cells (PBMCs), obtained at baseline. These receptors all stem from a human donor with classical Hodgkin lymphoma.

The chain has TRBV11-3 and TRBJ2-5; 8 bases fit TRBD1. Germline CDR1 and CDR2: SGHNT and YENEEA. V lost 1 base and J lost 2; bases outside the gene matches: 3. The CDR3 loop spans 15 amino acids. CDR3 sequence reads: CASSLGTGRQETQYF. Written as DNA, the CDR3 is TGTGCCAGCAGCTTAGGGACAGGGCGTCAAGAGACCCAGTACTTC.

CDR3 sequence reads: CASSQGGGARETQYF. The CDR3 DNA is TGCGCCAGCAGCCAGGGCGGGGGGGCACGGGAGACCCAGTACTTC. This chain joins TRBV4-3 and TRBJ2-5, with TRBD2 identical over 9 bases. This CDR3 is 15 amino acids long. V dropped 3 bases and J dropped 5; count of bases not matched to a gene: 7. Germline CDR1 is LGHNA and CDR2 is YSLEER.

The CDR3 DNA reads TGTGCCAGCAGCATCAGACAGGGTCTGAGTTCACCCCTCCACTTT. This encodes CASSIRQGLSSPLHF. This chain connects TRBV7-9 to TRBJ1-6; 7 bases line up with TRBD1. CDR1 and CDR2 from the germline V gene are SEHNR and FQNEAQ (reference sequence). The V segment lost 5 bases and the J segment 9 bases; nucleotides outside the gene matches: 10. The CDR3 consists of 15 residues.

The chain carries TRBV28 and TRBJ1-5, with D hard to call. The germline CDR1 and CDR2 sequences are MDHEN and SYDVKM. The CDR3 sequence is 12 residues long. The V end lost 5 bases, the J end lost 5 bases, and 7 bases lay between the germline ends. CDR3 sequence: CASSAGYQPQHF. CDR3 in DNA: TGTGCCAGCAGTGCTGGTTATCAGCCCCAGCATTTT.

V and J are TRBV4-3 and TRBJ1-6, with 8 bases matching TRBD1. Germline V gives CDR1 LGHNA, CDR2 YSLEER. The CDR3 is 17 residues long. V gave up 2 bases and J gave up 7 bases; unmatched junction bases: 10. The DNA of the CDR3 is TGCGCCAGCAGCCAAACCCCACAGGGGGAATGGAATTCACCCCTCCACTTT. Its translation: CASSQTPQGEWNSPLHF.

Only a few counts were recorded for this clone. V usage is TRBV2 and J usage is TRBJ1-1, with a tentative D call TRBD1 (5 bases). The CDR3 totals 13 residues. CDR1 is SNHLY, CDR2 FYNNEI, per germline. The V gene lost 5 bases and the J gene lost 1 base, with 8 bases spanning the gap. CDR3 protein: CASSSDRNTEAFF. CDR3 nucleotide sequence: TGTGCCAGCAGTTCCGACAGGAACACTGAAGCTTTCTTT.

The V and J genes are TRBV19 and TRBJ2-4, with TRBD2 matching 13 bases. V shed 8 bases, J shed 0 bases, and the junction held 4 bases outside the gene matches. Germline CDR1 reads LNHDA; CDR2 reads SQIVND (reference sequence). CDR3 length equals 16 residues. DNA for the CDR3: TGTGCCAGTGGGGGGACTAGCGGGGTAGCCAAAAACATTCAGTACTTC. Its protein is CASGGTSGVAKNIQYF.

The chain is built from TRBV19 and TRBJ1-1, with D hard to call. The germline V gene has CDR1 LNHDA and CDR2 SQIVND (reference sequence). Trimming cost V 8 bases and J 1 base, with 14 bases left between them. The CDR3 has 14 residues. The CDR3 DNA is TGTGCCAGTGGCGAAGGGTGGGGGAACACTGAAGCTTTCTTT. Protein: CASGEGWGNTEAFF.

The chain uses TRBV19 and TRBJ2-1; 10 bases match TRBD2. The germline V gene has CDR1 LNHDA and CDR2 SQIVND (reference sequence). The CDR3 is made up of 15 amino acids. With V trimmed by 3 bases and J by 8 bases, 7 bases remained unmatched. The chain's CDR3 is CASSIRSGGVYEQFF. The CDR3 DNA follows: TGTGCCAGTAGTATTCGCAGCGGGGGGGTCTATGAGCAGTTCTTC.